Listed here is a single T cell receptor (beta chain). This entry is derived from a study of blood T cell repertoires in COVID-19. Study as a whole: T cells, B-cell-depleted T cells, or PBMCs supplied cDNA or gDNA.

Sequencing used immunoSEQ multiplex PCR; TCRdb keeps in-frame clones, though not all of them. The sample has about 300,000 clones; over 70% are singletons. The CDR3 totals 15 residues. The V and J ends lost 4 bases and 5 bases, in that order; junction bases with no gene match: 6. Germline values: CDR1 SGHRS, CDR2 YFSETQ. This clonotype was sampled from a woman aged 40 to 50 who had recovered from COVID-19. J is TRBJ2-2 and V is TRBV5-1; 9 nucleotides line up with TRBD1. Material: peripheral blood. The CDR3 region is CASSPRTGATGELFF. DNA for the CDR3: TGCGCCAGCAGCCCAAGGACAGGGGCGACCGGGGAGCTGTTTTTT.